One sample yielded the 27 T cell receptor beta chains listed below, sequenced in a study of CD8+ T cells in alopecia areata. Treatment denoted: oral pan-JAK inhibitor, 5-10 mg twice daily. Extracted from the samples, RNA was reverse transcribed into cDNA to serve as the sequencing template. Using immunoSEQ multiplex PCR, the repertoire was profiled, and TCRdb retains in-frame clones only, with some absent. The sample has roughly 100,000 clones, around 86% seen once. The sample here was CD8+ T cells sorted from blood, taken at roughly week 30, from a patient treated with tofacitinib. These receptors all come from a human donor with alopecia areata.

This sequence joins TRBV11-1 and TRBJ2-7; D is undetermined. Deletions cut 5 bases from V and 5 bases from J, with 10 bases between. The CDR3 consists of 12 residues. Germline V gives CDR1 SGHAT, CDR2 FQDESV (reference sequence). The CDR3 reads CASSVDPDEQYF. DNA for the CDR3: TGTGCCAGCAGCGTAGATCCCGACGAGCAGTACTTC.

The chain is built from TRBV30 and TRBJ2-7; 12 bases map to TRBD2. Germline assignment: CDR1 GTSNPN and CDR2 SVGIG (reference sequence). The CDR3 extends over 14 amino acids. With V trimmed by 3 bases and J by 4 bases, 4 bases remained unmatched. The CDR3 region has the DNA TGTGCCTGGAGACGCGGGACTAGCGGGTACGAGCAGTACTTC. It yields the protein CAWRRGTSGYEQYF.

This rearrangement joins TRBV7-8 to TRBJ2-1, with a possible D match to TRBD2 (6 bases). V lost 3 bases to trimming and J lost 2 bases, with 14 bases between them. From germline, CDR1 is SGHVS and CDR2 FQNEAQ. The CDR3 is 16 amino acids. CDR3 in amino acids: CASSLEGRYAYNEQFF. CDR3 DNA sequence: TGTGCCAGCAGCTTGGAGGGGAGGTATGCCTACAATGAGCAGTTCTTC.

The chain couples TRBV19 to TRBJ2-3, with 10 bases lining up with TRBD2. V shed 6 bases and J 0 bases; nucleotides not matched to a gene: 6. The CDR3 runs to 16 residues. Per the germline V gene, CDR1 is LNHDA and CDR2 is SQIVND (reference sequence). Here the CDR3 DNA reads TGTGCCAGTAGCGGACTAGCGGAGACTAGCACAGATACGCAGTATTTT. It encodes CASSGLAETSTDTQYF.

The chain couples TRBV30 to TRBJ2-1, with D unclear. CDR3 size: 11 residues. V lost 1 base to trimming and J lost 9 bases, with 7 bases between them. In germline, CDR1 is GTSNPN, CDR2 SVGIG (reference sequence). CDR3 loop: CAWSASAEQFF. The CDR3 region has the DNA TGTGCCTGGAGTGCCTCAGCTGAGCAGTTCTTC.

The V and J genes are TRBV7-9 and TRBJ2-1; the match to TRBD1 covers 12 bases. Unmatched junction bases numbered 7, after V lost 5 bases and J lost 5 bases. This CDR3 is built from 16 residues. Germline CDR1 SEHNR, CDR2 FQNEAQ (reference sequence). CDR3 nucleotide sequence: TGTGCCAGCAGCCCAGGGACAGGGGGCTTCCACAATGAGCAGTTCTTC. It translates to CASSPGTGGFHNEQFF.

The V gene is TRBV6-1, the J gene TRBJ2-1; D is possibly TRBD1 or TRBD2 (5 bases each). The CDR3 contains 11 residues. V shed 6 bases and J shed 16 bases, with 16 bases lying between them. Germline values: CDR1 MNHNS, CDR2 SASEGT. DNA for the CDR3: TGTGCCAGCAGCCAACCGGGACCCTATTTCTTC. Its protein product is CASSQPGPYFF.

V usage is TRBV6-5 and J usage is TRBJ2-1; 8 bases are shared with TRBD2. CDR1 is MNHEY, CDR2 SVGAGI, per germline. V gave up 1 base and J gave up 5 bases; unmatched junction bases: 7. The length of the CDR3 is 16 residues. CDR3: CASSYFSGGANNEQFF. CDR3 DNA sequence: TGTGCCAGCAGTTACTTCAGCGGGGGAGCTAACAATGAGCAGTTCTTC.

V usage is TRBV7-8 and J usage is TRBJ2-3; 7 bases agree with TRBD2. With 0 bases clipped from V and 4 bases from J, the junction kept 4 bases outside the gene matches. This CDR3 region has 15 residues. Germline lookup yields CDR1 SGHVS and CDR2 FQNEAQ. CDR3 protein: CASSLAGGSSDTQYF. The CDR3 DNA follows: TGTGCCAGCAGCTTAGCCGGGGGGAGCTCAGATACGCAGTATTTT.

The chain has TRBV2 and TRBJ2-7, with D hard to call. CDR1 and CDR2 from the germline V gene are SNHLY and FYNNEI. V lost 6 bases and J 0 bases, leaving 18 bases between the germline ends. This CDR3 is built from 16 residues. The chain's CDR3 is CASSPGVGWSSYEQYF. In nucleotides, the CDR3 is TGTGCCAGCAGCCCCGGAGTCGGTTGGAGCTCCTACGAGCAGTACTTC.

This clone has a single count. The chain links TRBV4-1 to TRBJ1-5, with TRBD1 matching 8 bases. This CDR3 is built from 18 residues. CDR1 and CDR2 (germline): MGHRA, YSYEKL. V gave up 3 bases and J gave up 1 base; unmatched junction bases: 11. The CDR3 sequence: CASSHRDRGRGSNQPQHF. CDR3 coding DNA: TGCGCCAGCAGCCACCGTGACAGGGGAAGGGGAAGCAATCAGCCCCAGCATTTT.

The J gene is TRBJ2-7, the V gene TRBV29-1, with D possibly matching TRBD2 (5 bases). The CDR3 has 14 residues. V was trimmed by 7 bases and J by 0 bases, leaving 16 bases between them. Germline CDR1 and CDR2: SQVTM and ANQGSEA. The CDR3 sequence: CSGMKAGVSYEQYF. CDR3 coding DNA: TGCAGCGGTATGAAGGCGGGTGTCTCCTACGAGCAGTACTTC.

The chain joins TRBV27 to TRBJ1-5; D call uncertain. The CDR3 totals 13 residues. V lost 5 bases, J lost 4 bases, and 9 bases lay in between. Germline V gene lookup returns CDR1 MNHEY and CDR2 SMNVEV (reference sequence). The DNA of the CDR3 is TGTGCCAGCAGTGACTCACGTAATCAGCCCCAGCATTTT. Translated, it gives CASSDSRNQPQHF.

The chain links TRBV15 to TRBJ2-1; D ambiguous. V was pared by 2 bases and J by 8 bases, with 16 bases between. The CDR3 spans 15 residues. Germline values: CDR1 LNHNV, CDR2 YYDKDF (reference sequence). This chain's CDR3 is CATSRRVGASYEQFF. CDR3 DNA sequence: TGTGCCACCAGCAGAAGGGTTGGAGCGAGCTATGAGCAGTTCTTC.

The chain employs TRBV5-6 and TRBJ2-5; D remains unclear. V was clipped by 0 bases and J by 1 base, with 16 bases between them. Germline lookup yields CDR1 SGHDT and CDR2 YYEEEE. The CDR3 totals 17 residues. The CDR3 is CASSLVRAGPLQETQYF. The DNA for the CDR3 is TGTGCCAGCAGCTTGGTTAGGGCAGGACCCCTCCAAGAGACCCAGTACTTC.

The chain links TRBV6-1 to TRBJ2-1; perhaps TRBD1 as D (6 bases). The CDR3 totals 21 residues. Trimming removed 0 bases at V and 5 bases at J, with 29 bases between. Germline-derived CDR1 and CDR2 are MNHNS and SASEGT. DNA of the CDR3: TGTGCCAGCAGTGAAGCATTCCTGCCGTGGACTGGGGGCGGCGTAGACAATGAGCAGTTCTTC. Its translation: CASSEAFLPWTGGGVDNEQFF.

The chain links TRBV6-5 to TRBJ2-7; 11 bases agree with TRBD2. The CDR3 has 14 residues. The germline V gene encodes CDR1 MNHEY and CDR2 SVGAGI. Trimming removed 5 bases from V and 7 bases from J; junction bases left unmatched: 7. The CDR3 nucleotides are TGTGCCAGCAGTCCACTAGCGGGGGACTGGGAGCAGTACTTC. It codes for CASSPLAGDWEQYF.

The gene calls are TRBV5-4 and TRBJ1-1, with 7 bases that match TRBD1. The V and J ends lost 4 bases and 0 bases, in that order; junction bases with no gene match: 12. The CDR3 covers 17 residues. Germline loops: CDR1 SGHNT, CDR2 YYREEE (reference sequence). The CDR3 protein is CASSLDRVNRMNTEAFF. CDR3 coding DNA: TGTGCCAGCAGCCTCGACAGGGTGAACCGCATGAACACTGAAGCTTTCTTT.

This clone occurred a few times. This chain connects TRBV29-1 to TRBJ2-2; D unresolved. With 3 bases removed from V and 1 base from J, the gap between germline ends came to 15 bases. The CDR3 runs to 16 residues. The germline V gene has CDR1 SQVTM and CDR2 ANQGSEA. The CDR3 region is CSVEALKDENTGELFF. CDR3 coding DNA: TGCAGCGTTGAGGCACTAAAAGATGAGAACACCGGGGAGCTGTTTTTT.

This chain uses TRBV29-1 with TRBJ2-3; 8 bases align to TRBD2. The CDR3 runs to 16 residues. V was clipped by 0 bases and J by 6 bases; unmatched bases: 11. The V gene's germline CDR1 is SQVTM and CDR2 ANQGSEA. CDR3 bases: TGCAGCGTTGAAGAATTCGCGGGAGGCAGGTGGGATACGCAGTATTTT. Encoded protein: CSVEEFAGGRWDTQYF.

This chain uses TRBV9 with TRBJ1-3; tentative D call: TRBD1 (5 bases). The CDR3 has 15 amino acids. The germline V and J ends were trimmed by 0 bases and 1 base, with 8 bases remaining between them. Germline values: CDR1 SGDLS, CDR2 YYNGEE. The CDR3 DNA follows: TGTGCCAGCAGCGTAGAAGGGGTATCTGGAAACACCATATATTTT. This translates into CASSVEGVSGNTIYF.

The chain uses TRBV2 and TRBJ2-1; 12 bases are a match to TRBD2. This CDR3 is built from 15 residues. The ends lost 7 bases at V and 6 bases at J; junction bases unmatched: 7. Per germline, CDR1 SNHLY and CDR2 FYNNEI. CDR3 nucleotides: TGTGCCAGCACCTCTAGCGGGAGGGCCTTCAATGAGCAGTTCTTC. Protein sequence: CASTSSGRAFNEQFF.

The CDR3 DNA follows: TGTGCCAGCAGCGTTCATAATGAGCAGTTCTTC. This codes for CASSVHNEQFF. The chain links TRBV9 to TRBJ2-1, with no clear D. This CDR3 region has 11 residues. Trimming cost V 2 bases and J 7 bases, with 4 bases left between them. In germline, CDR1 is SGDLS, CDR2 YYNGEE.

The chain links TRBV2 to TRBJ1-6; D remains ambiguous. The CDR3 consists of 16 residues. Germline assignment: CDR1 SNHLY and CDR2 FYNNEI. The V gene lost 0 bases and the J gene lost 0 bases, with 6 bases spanning the gap. The CDR3 protein is CASSEAQSSYNSPLHF. The DNA of the CDR3 is TGTGCCAGCAGTGAAGCCCAGAGCTCCTATAATTCACCCCTCCACTTT.

This chain's CDR3 is CASSTGNEQYF. CDR3 in DNA: TGTGCCAGCTCTACAGGGAACGAGCAGTACTTC. V and J are TRBV6-5 and TRBJ2-7; D is possibly TRBD1 (6 bases). CDR1 and CDR2 (germline): MNHEY, SVGAGI. Trimming removed 8 bases at V and 5 bases at J, with 10 bases between. The CDR3 totals 11 residues.

The genes are TRBV19 and TRBJ1-1, with D perhaps TRBD1 (6 bases). CDR3 length: 15 amino acids. V lost 5 bases and J 2 bases, leaving 15 bases between the germline ends. The germline gives CDR1 LNHDA, CDR2 SQIVND (reference sequence). CDR3 loop: CASSFRTELNTEAFF. The CDR3 DNA is TGTGCCAGTAGTTTTCGGACAGAGCTAAACACTGAAGCTTTCTTT.

The chain joins TRBV9 to TRBJ2-5, with D possibly being TRBD1 (6 bases). Germline V CDR1 and CDR2: SGDLS, YYNGEE. V shed 3 bases and J shed 1 base, with 10 bases lying between them. The CDR3 loop spans 14 amino acids. CDR3 bases: TGTGCCAGCAGCGACACAGGGATCCAAGAGACCCAGTACTTC. It encodes CASSDTGIQETQYF.